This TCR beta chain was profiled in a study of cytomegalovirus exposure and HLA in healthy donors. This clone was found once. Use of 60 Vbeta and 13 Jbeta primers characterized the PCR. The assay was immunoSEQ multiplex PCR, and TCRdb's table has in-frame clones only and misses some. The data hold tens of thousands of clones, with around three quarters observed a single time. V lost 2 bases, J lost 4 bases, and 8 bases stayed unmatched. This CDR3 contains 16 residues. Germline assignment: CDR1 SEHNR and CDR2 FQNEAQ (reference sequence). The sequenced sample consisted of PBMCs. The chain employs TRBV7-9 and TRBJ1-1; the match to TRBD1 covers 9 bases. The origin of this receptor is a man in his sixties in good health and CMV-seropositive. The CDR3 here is CASSLLPGQGTTEAFF. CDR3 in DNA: TGTGCCAGCAGCTTATTGCCTGGACAGGGGACCACTGAAGCTTTCTTT.